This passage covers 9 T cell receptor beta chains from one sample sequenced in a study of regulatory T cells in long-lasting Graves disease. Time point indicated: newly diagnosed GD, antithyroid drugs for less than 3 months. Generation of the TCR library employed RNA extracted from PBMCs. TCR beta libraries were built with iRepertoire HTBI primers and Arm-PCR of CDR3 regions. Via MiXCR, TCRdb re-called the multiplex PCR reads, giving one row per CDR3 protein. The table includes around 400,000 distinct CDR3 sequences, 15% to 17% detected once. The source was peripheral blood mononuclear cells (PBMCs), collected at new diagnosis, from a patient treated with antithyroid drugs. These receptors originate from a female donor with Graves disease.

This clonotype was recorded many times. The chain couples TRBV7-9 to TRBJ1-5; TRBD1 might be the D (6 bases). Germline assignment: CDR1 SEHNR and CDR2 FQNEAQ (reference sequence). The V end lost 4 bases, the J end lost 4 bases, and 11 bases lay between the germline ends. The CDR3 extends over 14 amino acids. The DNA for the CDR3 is TGTGCCAGCAGCTCCCCAGGGGAAAATCAGCCCCAGCATTTT. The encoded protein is CASSSPGENQPQHF.

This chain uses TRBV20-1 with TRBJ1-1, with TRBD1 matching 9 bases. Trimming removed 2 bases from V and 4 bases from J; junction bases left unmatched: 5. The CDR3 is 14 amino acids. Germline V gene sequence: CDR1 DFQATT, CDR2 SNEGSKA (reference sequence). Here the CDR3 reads CSARKTGGATEAFF. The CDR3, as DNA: TGCAGTGCTAGAAAAACAGGGGGCGCCACTGAAGCTTTCTTT.

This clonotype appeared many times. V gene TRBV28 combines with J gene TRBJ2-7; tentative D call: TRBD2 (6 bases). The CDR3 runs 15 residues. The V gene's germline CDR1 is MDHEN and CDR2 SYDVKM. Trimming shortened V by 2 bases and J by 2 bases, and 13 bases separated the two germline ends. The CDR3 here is CASSLTGTSTYEQYF. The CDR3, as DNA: TGTGCCAGCAGTTTAACCGGGACTTCTACCTACGAGCAGTACTTC.

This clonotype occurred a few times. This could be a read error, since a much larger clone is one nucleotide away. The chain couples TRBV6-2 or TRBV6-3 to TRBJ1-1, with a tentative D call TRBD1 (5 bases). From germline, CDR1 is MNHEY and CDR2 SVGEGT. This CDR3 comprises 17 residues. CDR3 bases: TGTGCCGGCAGTGAAGTTAGAATTGGGACCGGAAAAACTGAAGCTTTCTTT. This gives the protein CAGSEVRIGTGKTEAFF.

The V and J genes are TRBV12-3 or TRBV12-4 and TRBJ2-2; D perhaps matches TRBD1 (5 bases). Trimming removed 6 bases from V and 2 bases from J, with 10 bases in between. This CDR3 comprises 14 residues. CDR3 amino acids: CASSETVNTGELFF. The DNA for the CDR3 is TGTGCCAGCAGCGAGACAGTAAACACCGGGGAGCTGTTTTTT.

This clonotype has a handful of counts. For the CDR3, the DNA is TGTGCCAGCAGTCCCGGGGGGCAAAGACGGTCCGCTGAAGCTTTCTTT. It is translated as CASSPGGQRRSAEAFF. The rearrangement links TRBV12-3 or TRBV12-4 to TRBJ1-1, with a tentative D call TRBD1 (6 bases). The CDR3 extends over 16 amino acids. Trimming cost V 5 bases and J 6 bases, with 22 bases left between them.

CDR3 bases: TGTGCCAGCAGCCCGAAGGCGGGTGAAGCTTTCTTT. This gives the protein CASSPKAGEAFF. This chain links TRBV9 with TRBJ1-1; no definite D call. V shed 4 bases and J shed 7 bases, with 11 bases lying between them. The CDR3 extends over 12 amino acids. Germline V lookup: CDR1 SGDLS, CDR2 YYNGEE.

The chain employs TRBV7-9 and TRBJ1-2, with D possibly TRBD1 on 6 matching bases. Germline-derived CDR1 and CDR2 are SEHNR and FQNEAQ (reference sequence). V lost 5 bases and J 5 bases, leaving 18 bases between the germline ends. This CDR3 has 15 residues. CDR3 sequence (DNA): TGTGCCAGCAGCCCCAGGGGCGAGAGGGAGTATGGCTACACCTTC. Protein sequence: CASSPRGEREYGYTF.

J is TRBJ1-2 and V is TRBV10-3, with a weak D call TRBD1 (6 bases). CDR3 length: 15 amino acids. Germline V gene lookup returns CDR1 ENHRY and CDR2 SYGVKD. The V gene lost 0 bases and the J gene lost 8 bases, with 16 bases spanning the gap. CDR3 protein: CAISESNRAAAGYTF. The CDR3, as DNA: TGTGCCATCAGTGAGTCGAACAGGGCTGCGGCCGGCTACACCTTC.